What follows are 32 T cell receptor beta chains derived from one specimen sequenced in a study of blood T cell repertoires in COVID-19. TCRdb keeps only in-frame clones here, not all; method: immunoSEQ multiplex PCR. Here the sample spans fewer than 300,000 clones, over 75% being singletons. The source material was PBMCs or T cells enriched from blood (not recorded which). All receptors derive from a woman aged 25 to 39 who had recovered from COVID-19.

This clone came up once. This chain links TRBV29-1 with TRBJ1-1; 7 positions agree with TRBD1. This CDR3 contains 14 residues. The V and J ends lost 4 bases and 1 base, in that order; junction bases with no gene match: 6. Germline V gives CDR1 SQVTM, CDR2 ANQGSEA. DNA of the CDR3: TGCAGCGTTGGGCTCAGGGACAGGAACACTGAAGCTTTCTTT. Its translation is CSVGLRDRNTEAFF.

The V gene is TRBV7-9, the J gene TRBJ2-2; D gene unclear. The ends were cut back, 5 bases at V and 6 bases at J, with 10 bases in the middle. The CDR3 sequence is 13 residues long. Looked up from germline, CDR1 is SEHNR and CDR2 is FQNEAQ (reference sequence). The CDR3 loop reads CASSTRSPGELFF. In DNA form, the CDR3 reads TGTGCCAGCAGCACCAGATCGCCCGGGGAGCTGTTTTTT.

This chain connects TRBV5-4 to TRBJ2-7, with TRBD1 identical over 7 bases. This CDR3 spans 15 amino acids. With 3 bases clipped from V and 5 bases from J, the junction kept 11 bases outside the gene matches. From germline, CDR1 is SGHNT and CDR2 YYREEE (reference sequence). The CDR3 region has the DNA TGTGCCAGCAGCTCGCGCCAGACAGGGAACCACGAGCAGTACTTC. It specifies CASSSRQTGNHEQYF. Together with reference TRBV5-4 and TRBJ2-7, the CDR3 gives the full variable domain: ETGVTQSPTHLIKTRGQQVTLRCSSQSGHNTVSWYQQALGQGPQFIFQYYREEENGRGNFPPRFSGLQFPNYSSELNVNALELDDSALYLCASSSRQTGNHEQYFGPGTRLTVT.

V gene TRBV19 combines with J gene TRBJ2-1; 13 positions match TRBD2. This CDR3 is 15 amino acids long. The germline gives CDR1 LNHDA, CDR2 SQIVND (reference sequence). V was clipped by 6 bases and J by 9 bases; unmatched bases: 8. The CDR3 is CASRRGTSGKGEQFF. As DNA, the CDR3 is TGTGCCAGTAGGAGGGGGACTAGCGGGAAGGGTGAGCAGTTCTTC.

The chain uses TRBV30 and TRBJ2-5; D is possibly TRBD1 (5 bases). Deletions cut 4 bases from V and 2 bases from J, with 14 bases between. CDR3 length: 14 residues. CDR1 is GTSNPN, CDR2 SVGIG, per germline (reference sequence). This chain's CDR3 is CAWTGGHPQETQYF. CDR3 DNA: TGTGCCTGGACAGGCGGACACCCGCAAGAGACCCAGTACTTC.

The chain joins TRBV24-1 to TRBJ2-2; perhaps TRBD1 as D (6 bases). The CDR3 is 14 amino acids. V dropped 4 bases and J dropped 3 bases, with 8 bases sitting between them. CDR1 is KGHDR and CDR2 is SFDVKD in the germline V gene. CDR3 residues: CATSENRDTGELFF. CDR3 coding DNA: TGTGCCACCAGTGAAAACAGGGACACCGGGGAGCTGTTTTTT.

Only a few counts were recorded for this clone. The CDR3 loop reads CASSFGGNTGELFF. The CDR3 DNA follows: TGCGCCAGCAGCTTTGGCGGAAACACCGGGGAGCTGTTTTTT. The chain combines TRBV5-1 with TRBJ2-2; no reliable D call. Per germline, CDR1 SGHRS and CDR2 YFSETQ. Trimming pared 2 bases from V and 2 bases from J, leaving 7 bases between. This CDR3 is 14 amino acids long.

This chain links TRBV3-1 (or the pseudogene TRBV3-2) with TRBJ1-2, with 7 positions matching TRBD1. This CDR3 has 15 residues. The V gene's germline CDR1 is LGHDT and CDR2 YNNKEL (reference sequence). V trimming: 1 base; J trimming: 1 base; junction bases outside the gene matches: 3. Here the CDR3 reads CASSQVGQNNYGYTF. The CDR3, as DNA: TGTGCCAGCAGCCAAGTGGGACAGAATAACTATGGCTACACCTTC.

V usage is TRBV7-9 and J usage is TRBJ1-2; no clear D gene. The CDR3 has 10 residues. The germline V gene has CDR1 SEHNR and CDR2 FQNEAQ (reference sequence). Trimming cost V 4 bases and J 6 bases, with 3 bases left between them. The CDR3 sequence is CASSSDGYTF. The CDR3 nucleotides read TGTGCCAGCAGCTCGGATGGCTACACCTTC.

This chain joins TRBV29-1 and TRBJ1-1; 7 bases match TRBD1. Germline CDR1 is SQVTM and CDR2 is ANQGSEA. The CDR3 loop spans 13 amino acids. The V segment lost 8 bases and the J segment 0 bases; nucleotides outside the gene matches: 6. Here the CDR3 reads CSSSTGMNTEAFF. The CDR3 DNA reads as TGCAGCTCCTCGACAGGGATGAACACTGAAGCTTTCTTT.

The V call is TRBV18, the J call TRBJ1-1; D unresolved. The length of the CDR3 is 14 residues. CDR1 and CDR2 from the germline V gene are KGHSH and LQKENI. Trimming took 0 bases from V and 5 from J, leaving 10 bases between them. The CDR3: CASSPPWQATEAFF. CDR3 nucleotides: TGTGCCAGCTCACCACCGTGGCAGGCTACTGAAGCTTTCTTT.

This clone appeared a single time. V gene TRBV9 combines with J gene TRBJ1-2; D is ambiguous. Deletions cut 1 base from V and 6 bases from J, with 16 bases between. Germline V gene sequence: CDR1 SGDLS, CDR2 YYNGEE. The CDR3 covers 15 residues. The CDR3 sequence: CASSVQGGLGNGYTF. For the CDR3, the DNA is TGTGCCAGCAGCGTACAAGGAGGGCTCGGGAATGGCTACACCTTC.

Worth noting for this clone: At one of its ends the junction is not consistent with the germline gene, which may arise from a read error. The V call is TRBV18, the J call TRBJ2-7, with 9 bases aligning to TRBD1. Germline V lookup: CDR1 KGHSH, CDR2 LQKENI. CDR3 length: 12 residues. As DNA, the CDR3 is TGTGCCAGCTCGGATACAGGGGGCCCCTCGCACTTC. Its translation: CASSDTGGPSHF.

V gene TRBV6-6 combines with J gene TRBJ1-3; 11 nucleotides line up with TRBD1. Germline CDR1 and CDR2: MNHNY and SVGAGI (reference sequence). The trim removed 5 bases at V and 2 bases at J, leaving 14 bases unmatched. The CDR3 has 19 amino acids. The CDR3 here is CASSRILGQGGLAGNTIYF. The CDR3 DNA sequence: TGTGCCAGCAGTCGGATACTGGGACAGGGGGGATTGGCTGGAAACACCATATATTTT.

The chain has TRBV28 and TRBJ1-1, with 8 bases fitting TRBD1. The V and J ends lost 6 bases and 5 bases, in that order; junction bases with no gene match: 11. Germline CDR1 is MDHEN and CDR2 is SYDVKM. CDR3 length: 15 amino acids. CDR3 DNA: TGTGCCAGCAGGGAGATGACAGGGGTCGGTACTGAAGCTTTCTTT. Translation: CASREMTGVGTEAFF. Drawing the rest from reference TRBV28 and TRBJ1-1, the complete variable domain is DVKVTQSSRYLVKRTGEKVFLECVQDMDHENMFWYRQDPGLGLRLIYFSYDVKMKEKGDIPEGYSVSREKKERFSLILESASTNQTSMYLCASREMTGVGTEAFFGQGTRLTVV.

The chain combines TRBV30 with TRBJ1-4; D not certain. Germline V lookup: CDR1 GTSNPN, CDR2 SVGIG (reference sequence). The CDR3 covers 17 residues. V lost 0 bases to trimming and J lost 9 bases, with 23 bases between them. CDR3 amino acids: CAWSVPTATPGRKKLFF. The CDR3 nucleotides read TGTGCCTGGAGTGTACCGACGGCCACCCCTGGGAGGAAAAAACTGTTTTTT.

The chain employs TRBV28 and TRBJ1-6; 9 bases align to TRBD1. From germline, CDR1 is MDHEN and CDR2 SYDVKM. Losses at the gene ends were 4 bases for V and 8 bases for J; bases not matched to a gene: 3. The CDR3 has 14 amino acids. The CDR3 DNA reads TGTGCCAGCAGTTCTGGACAGGGGTATTCACCCCTCCACTTT. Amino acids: CASSSGQGYSPLHF.

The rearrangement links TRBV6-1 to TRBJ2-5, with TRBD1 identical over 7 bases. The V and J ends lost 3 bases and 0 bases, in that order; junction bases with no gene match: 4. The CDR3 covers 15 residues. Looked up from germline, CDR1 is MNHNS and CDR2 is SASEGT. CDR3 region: CASSEQDRYQETQYF. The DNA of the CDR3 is TGTGCCAGCAGTGAGCAGGACAGGTACCAAGAGACCCAGTACTTC.

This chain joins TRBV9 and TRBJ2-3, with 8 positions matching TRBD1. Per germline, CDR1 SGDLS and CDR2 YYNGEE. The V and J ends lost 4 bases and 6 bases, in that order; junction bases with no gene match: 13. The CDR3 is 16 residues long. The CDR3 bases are TGTGCCAGCAGCCCAGAAGGACAGGGTGTGGGGGATACGCAGTATTTT. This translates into CASSPEGQGVGDTQYF.

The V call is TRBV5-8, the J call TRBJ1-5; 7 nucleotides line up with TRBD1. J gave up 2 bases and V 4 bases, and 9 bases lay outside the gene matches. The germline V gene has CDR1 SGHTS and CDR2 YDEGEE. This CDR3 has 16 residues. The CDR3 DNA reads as TGTGCCAGCAGCCAATATACAGGGGCGGGCAATCAGCCCCAGCATTTT. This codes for CASSQYTGAGNQPQHF.

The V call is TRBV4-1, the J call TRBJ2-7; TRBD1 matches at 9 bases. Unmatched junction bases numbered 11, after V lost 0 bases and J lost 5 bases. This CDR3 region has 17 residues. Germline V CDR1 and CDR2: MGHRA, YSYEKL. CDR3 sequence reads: CASSQDLGQGQGDEQYF. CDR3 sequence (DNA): TGCGCCAGCAGCCAAGATCTAGGACAGGGGCAGGGAGACGAGCAGTACTTC.

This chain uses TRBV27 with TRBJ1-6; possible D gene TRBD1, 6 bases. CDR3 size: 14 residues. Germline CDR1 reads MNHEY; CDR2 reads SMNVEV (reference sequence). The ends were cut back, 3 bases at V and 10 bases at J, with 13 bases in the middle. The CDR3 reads CASSFGRGSSPLHF. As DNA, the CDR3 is TGTGCCAGCAGTTTCGGCAGGGGATCCTCACCCCTCCACTTT.

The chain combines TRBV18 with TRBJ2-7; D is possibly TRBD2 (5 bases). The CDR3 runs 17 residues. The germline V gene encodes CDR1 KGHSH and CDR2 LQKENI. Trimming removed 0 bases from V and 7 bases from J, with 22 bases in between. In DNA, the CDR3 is TGTGCCAGCTCACCACCGGGAGTGGAAACGGTTTCGAGTGAGCAGTACTTC. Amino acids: CASSPPGVETVSSEQYF.

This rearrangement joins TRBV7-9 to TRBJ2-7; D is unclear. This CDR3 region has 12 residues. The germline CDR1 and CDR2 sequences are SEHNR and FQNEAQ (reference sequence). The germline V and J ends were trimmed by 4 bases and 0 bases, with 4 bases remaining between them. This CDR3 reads CASSWASYEQYF. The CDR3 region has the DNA TGTGCCAGCAGCTGGGCCTCCTACGAGCAGTACTTC.

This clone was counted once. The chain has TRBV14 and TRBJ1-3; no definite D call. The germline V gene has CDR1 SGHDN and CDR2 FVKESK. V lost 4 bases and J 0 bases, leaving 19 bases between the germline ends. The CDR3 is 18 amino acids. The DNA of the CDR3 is TGTGCCAGCAGCCGCCTGTCCCCGGCGGCGGACTCTGGAAACACCATATATTTT. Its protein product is CASSRLSPAADSGNTIYF.

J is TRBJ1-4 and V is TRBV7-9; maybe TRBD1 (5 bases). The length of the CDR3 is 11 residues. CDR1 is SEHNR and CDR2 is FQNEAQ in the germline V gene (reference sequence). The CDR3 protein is CAGGYNEKLFF. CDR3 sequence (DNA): TGTGCGGGGGGATATAATGAAAAACTGTTTTTT.

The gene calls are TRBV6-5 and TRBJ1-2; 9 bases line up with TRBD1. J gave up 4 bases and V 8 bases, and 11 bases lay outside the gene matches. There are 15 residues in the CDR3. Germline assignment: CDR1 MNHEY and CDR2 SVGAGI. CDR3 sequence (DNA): TGTGCCAGCGGGGGAAACAGGGGGCTGGGCTATGGCTACACCTTC. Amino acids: CASGGNRGLGYGYTF.

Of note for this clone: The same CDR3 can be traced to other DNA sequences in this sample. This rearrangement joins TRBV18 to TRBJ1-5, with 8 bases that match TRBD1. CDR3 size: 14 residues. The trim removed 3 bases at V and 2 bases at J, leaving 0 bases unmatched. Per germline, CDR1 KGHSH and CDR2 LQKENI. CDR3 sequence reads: CASSPGQGNQPQHF. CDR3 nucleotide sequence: TGTGCCAGCTCACCGGGACAGGGCAATCAGCCCCAGCATTTT.

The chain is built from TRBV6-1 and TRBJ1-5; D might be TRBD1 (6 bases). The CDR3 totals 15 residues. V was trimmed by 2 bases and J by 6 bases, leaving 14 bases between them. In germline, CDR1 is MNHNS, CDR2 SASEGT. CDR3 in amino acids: CASSEKWSGAQPQHF. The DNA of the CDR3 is TGTGCCAGCAGTGAAAAGTGGTCAGGGGCTCAGCCCCAGCATTTT.

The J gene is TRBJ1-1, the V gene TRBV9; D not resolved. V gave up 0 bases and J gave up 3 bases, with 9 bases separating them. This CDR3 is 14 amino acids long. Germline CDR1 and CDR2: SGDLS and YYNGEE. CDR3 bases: TGTGCCAGCAGCGTAGACGAGGTACACACTGAAGCTTTCTTT. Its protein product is CASSVDEVHTEAFF.

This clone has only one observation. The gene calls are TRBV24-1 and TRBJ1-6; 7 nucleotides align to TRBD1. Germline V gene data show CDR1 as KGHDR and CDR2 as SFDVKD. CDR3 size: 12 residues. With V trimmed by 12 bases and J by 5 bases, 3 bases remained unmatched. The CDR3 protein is CAAGTDNSPLHF. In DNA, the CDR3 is TGTGCCGCAGGGACAGATAATTCACCCCTCCACTTT.

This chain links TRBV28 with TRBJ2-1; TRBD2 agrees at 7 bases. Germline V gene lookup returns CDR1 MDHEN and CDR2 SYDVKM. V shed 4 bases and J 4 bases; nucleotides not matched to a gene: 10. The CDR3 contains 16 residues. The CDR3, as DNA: TGTGCCAGCAGTTCTCCAGCGGGATTAAGGTACAATGAGCAGTTCTTC. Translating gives CASSSPAGLRYNEQFF. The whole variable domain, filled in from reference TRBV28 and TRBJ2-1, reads DVKVTQSSRYLVKRTGEKVFLECVQDMDHENMFWYRQDPGLGLRLIYFSYDVKMKEKGDIPEGYSVSREKKERFSLILESASTNQTSMYLCASSSPAGLRYNEQFFGPGTRLTVL.